Shown below are 22 T cell receptor beta chains from a single sample sequenced in a study of control samples from healthy donors and cancer patients. Sequenced by immunoSEQ multiplex PCR; TCRdb stores in-frame clones only, minus some. The sample lists some 120,000 clones; approximately 95% were seen once. The specimen was blood. The receptors here all came from a man younger than 40 in good health.

This rearrangement joins TRBV28 to TRBJ1-1, with D hard to call. Germline CDR1 MDHEN, CDR2 SYDVKM. Trimming removed 3 bases from V and 5 bases from J, with 13 bases in between. The CDR3 contains 14 residues. This CDR3 is CASSLAGRETEAFF. CDR3 nucleotides: TGTGCCAGCAGTTTGGCGGGTAGGGAAACTGAAGCTTTCTTT.

The chain has TRBV6-6 and TRBJ1-4, with no clear D. The germline V and J ends were trimmed by 5 bases and 3 bases, with 28 bases remaining between them. Germline CDR1 reads MNHNY; CDR2 reads SVGAGI (reference sequence). This CDR3 comprises 20 residues. The CDR3, as DNA: TGTGCCAGCAGTCACACGCCAGTCCTCAGGCTTATTGCGCCTAATGAAAAACTGTTTTTT. As protein: CASSHTPVLRLIAPNEKLFF.

This chain links TRBV28 with TRBJ2-7; 7 nucleotides line up with TRBD1. This CDR3 spans 13 amino acids. Germline assignment: CDR1 MDHEN and CDR2 SYDVKM. J gave up 4 bases and V 6 bases, and 6 bases lay outside the gene matches. As DNA, the CDR3 is TGTGCCAGCAGGGGCAGGGGGATATACGAGCAGTACTTC. Amino acids: CASRGRGIYEQYF.

The gene calls are TRBV4-1 and TRBJ2-1, with D hard to call. V dropped 0 bases and J dropped 4 bases, with 7 bases sitting between them. This CDR3 is 14 amino acids long. Germline loops: CDR1 MGHRA, CDR2 YSYEKL. This CDR3 is CASSQEGQYNEQFF. The CDR3 nucleotides read TGCGCCAGCAGCCAAGAGGGCCAGTACAATGAGCAGTTCTTC.

The chain is built from TRBV27 and TRBJ1-4; D might be TRBD1 (6 bases). Trimming removed 6 bases from V and 3 bases from J, with 20 bases in between. This CDR3 region has 17 residues. Germline V gene sequence: CDR1 MNHEY, CDR2 SMNVEV (reference sequence). The CDR3 is CASRLQGSPGPNEKLFF. DNA of the CDR3: TGTGCCAGCAGGCTACAGGGCTCCCCAGGTCCTAATGAAAAACTGTTTTTT.

V gene TRBV18 combines with J gene TRBJ1-2, with a possible D match to TRBD1 (6 bases). Germline-derived CDR1 and CDR2 are KGHSH and LQKENI. V was cut by 3 bases and J by 0 bases, with 14 bases left in between. The CDR3 is made up of 16 amino acids. The CDR3 here is CASSPLRGEANYGYTF. CDR3 sequence (DNA): TGTGCCAGCTCACCCTTGAGGGGGGAGGCTAACTATGGCTACACCTTC.

The rearrangement uses TRBV4-1 and TRBJ2-3, with 10 bases aligning to TRBD1. V dropped 2 bases and J dropped 3; count of bases not matched to a gene: 17. Germline CDR1 is MGHRA and CDR2 is YSYEKL. The CDR3 consists of 20 residues. The CDR3 sequence is CASSQFPGTGVGVWTDTQYF. The CDR3 coding sequence is TGCGCCAGCAGCCAATTCCCCGGGACAGGGGTCGGTGTATGGACAGATACGCAGTATTTT.

This chain uses TRBV4-1 with TRBJ2-7; 14 bases agree with TRBD2. The V gene's germline CDR1 is MGHRA and CDR2 YSYEKL. V lost 0 bases and J lost 0; bases outside the gene matches: 7. This CDR3 has 19 amino acids. The CDR3 loop reads CASSQDGLAGGLRSYEQYF. DNA of the CDR3: TGCGCCAGCAGCCAAGATGGACTAGCGGGGGGCCTTCGCTCCTACGAGCAGTACTTC.

The chain links TRBV2 to TRBJ1-6; D is uncertain. Germline V gene lookup returns CDR1 SNHLY and CDR2 FYNNEI. V lost 3 bases and J 8 bases, leaving 11 bases between the germline ends. The CDR3 has 14 amino acids. CDR3 protein: CASSDTGWDSPLHF. The CDR3 region has the DNA TGTGCCAGCAGTGACACGGGGTGGGATTCACCCCTCCACTTT.

The V and J genes are TRBV30 and TRBJ1-6; D ambiguous. Trimming cost V 5 bases and J 1 base, with 3 bases left between them. The CDR3 spans 12 residues. The germline V gene encodes CDR1 GTSNPN and CDR2 SVGIG (reference sequence). Written as DNA, the CDR3 is TGTGCCTGGCGGTCCTATAATTCACCCCTCCACTTT. Its translation: CAWRSYNSPLHF.

The V and J genes are TRBV10-3 and TRBJ1-4, with D possibly matching TRBD1 (6 bases). The V end was cut by 6 bases, the J end by 4 bases, with 15 bases between. Germline V gene data show CDR1 as ENHRY and CDR2 as SYGVKD. This CDR3 comprises 15 residues. CDR3 amino acids: CAISRGQIINEKLFF. Written as DNA, the CDR3 is TGTGCCATCAGCCGGGGGCAAATTATTAATGAAAAACTGTTTTTT.

This chain links TRBV10-3 with TRBJ1-1; D possibly corresponds to TRBD1 (6 bases). The V end lost 0 bases, the J end lost 4 bases, and 9 bases lay between the germline ends. The CDR3 runs 14 residues. Germline loops: CDR1 ENHRY, CDR2 SYGVKD. DNA for the CDR3: TGTGCCATCAGTGAGTCGGGGGCGATCACTGAAGCTTTCTTT. Translating it yields CAISESGAITEAFF.

The V gene is TRBV6-5, the J gene TRBJ2-3; D may be TRBD1 or TRBD2 (5 bases each). This CDR3 comprises 14 residues. From germline, CDR1 is MNHEY and CDR2 SVGAGI. V was cut by 6 bases and J by 1 base, with 11 bases left in between. CDR3 sequence: CASRLRGGTDTQYF. Written as DNA, the CDR3 is TGTGCCAGCAGACTTAGAGGGGGCACAGATACGCAGTATTTT.

This sequence joins TRBV19 and TRBJ1-1, with TRBD1 identical over 9 bases. From germline, CDR1 is LNHDA and CDR2 SQIVND (reference sequence). This CDR3 has 14 amino acids. Unmatched junction bases numbered 6, after V lost 4 bases and J lost 6 bases. CDR3 DNA: TGTGCCAGTAGTAAAGACAGGGGGGGAGCTGAAGCTTTCTTT. Translation gives CASSKDRGGAEAFF.

The chain combines TRBV29-1 with TRBJ2-1, with 8 bases lining up with TRBD1. This CDR3 comprises 13 residues. The J segment lost 9 bases and the V segment lost 7 bases, leaving 11 bases of the junction unmatched. Germline V gives CDR1 SQVTM, CDR2 ANQGSEA. The CDR3 nucleotides read TGCAGCGCCGTTAGGACAGGGTGGACTGAGCAGTTCTTC. It yields the protein CSAVRTGWTEQFF.

The chain couples TRBV30 to TRBJ1-2; D perhaps matches TRBD1 (6 bases). V was trimmed by 3 bases and J by 4 bases, leaving 15 bases between them. The CDR3 has 14 residues. The germline V gene has CDR1 GTSNPN and CDR2 SVGIG (reference sequence). CDR3 residues: CAWRPKGGRYGYTF. In DNA, the CDR3 is TGTGCCTGGAGACCAAAGGGGGGACGCTATGGCTACACCTTC.

This chain links TRBV7-3 with TRBJ2-7, with 9 bases identical to TRBD1. The germline CDR1 and CDR2 sequences are SGHTA and FQGTGA. The junction had 2 bases not matched to a gene; V was cut back by 5 bases and J by 9 bases. CDR3 size: 11 residues. CDR3 in DNA: TGTGCCAGCAGCAAGGACAGGGGGCAGTACTTC. Translation: CASSKDRGQYF.

This chain uses TRBV27 with TRBJ1-2, with a weak D call TRBD1 (6 bases). This CDR3 spans 13 amino acids. V was shortened by 3 bases and J by 4 bases, with 9 bases between the two germline ends. The V gene's germline CDR1 is MNHEY and CDR2 SMNVEV (reference sequence). CDR3 sequence: CASSLRGAYGYTF. As DNA, the CDR3 is TGTGCCAGCAGTTTGAGGGGGGCCTATGGCTACACCTTC.

This chain links TRBV4-1 with TRBJ1-2, with 8 bases matching TRBD1. V shed 1 base, J shed 3 bases, and the junction held 4 bases outside the gene matches. Germline V gene data show CDR1 as MGHRA and CDR2 as YSYEKL. The CDR3 has 15 residues. The CDR3 spells CASSQAPDRDYGYTF. The CDR3 DNA reads TGCGCCAGCAGCCAAGCCCCGGACAGGGACTATGGCTACACCTTC.

This rearrangement joins TRBV4-3 to TRBJ1-2; D remains ambiguous. The length of the CDR3 is 13 residues. The ends were cut back, 1 base at V and 4 bases at J, with 7 bases in the middle. Germline V gene sequence: CDR1 LGHNA, CDR2 YSLEER. The CDR3 loop is CASSQVVSYGYTF. The CDR3 bases are TGCGCCAGCAGCCAAGTAGTCAGCTATGGCTACACCTTC.

This clone came up a few times. This chain uses TRBV7-9 with TRBJ1-3; D is perhaps TRBD1 (5 bases). Trimming stripped 2 bases from V and 0 bases from J, with 11 bases between. CDR3 length: 16 residues. The germline V gene encodes CDR1 SEHNR and CDR2 FQNEAQ (reference sequence). The chain's CDR3 is CASSLIRALSGNTIYF. In DNA, the CDR3 is TGTGCCAGCAGCTTAATCAGGGCACTCTCTGGAAACACCATATATTTT.

Concerning this clone: Additional DNA sequences in this sample encode the identical CDR3. This chain connects TRBV14 to TRBJ1-1; the D is unclear. The length of the CDR3 is 13 residues. The V end was cut by 0 bases, the J end by 0 bases, with 2 bases between. Germline V gene sequence: CDR1 SGHDN, CDR2 FVKESK. The CDR3: CASSQELNTEAFF. CDR3 DNA: TGTGCCAGCAGCCAAGAACTGAACACTGAAGCTTTCTTT.